These 7 T cell receptor beta chains share one sample of origin, sequenced in a study of blood T cell repertoires in COVID-19. Measured with immunoSEQ multiplex PCR; TCRdb has only the in-frame clones, and not every one. The sample includes around 290,000 clones, around 90% of them seen just once. Sequencing was done on a sample of PBMCs or T cells enriched from blood (not recorded which). The receptor set was obtained from a woman younger than 45 who had recovered from COVID-19.

The chain combines TRBV6-6 with TRBJ2-7; 10 bases align to TRBD2. CDR1 and CDR2 from the germline V gene are MNHNY and SVGAGI (reference sequence). Trimming at V came to 0 bases and at J to 7 bases, leaving 9 bases not matched to a gene. This CDR3 is built from 16 residues. The CDR3 nucleotides are TGTGCCAGCAGTTACTCGAGGAGCGGGAGGGCGAGGGAGCAGTACTTC. Its translation is CASSYSRSGRAREQYF.

This chain uses TRBV7-3 with TRBJ1-1; D gene ambiguous. Per the germline V gene, CDR1 is SGHTA and CDR2 is FQGTGA. The CDR3 is made up of 15 amino acids. Trimming took 5 bases from V and 7 from J, leaving 20 bases between them. This chain's CDR3 is CASSAIGGNIDEAFF. The CDR3 DNA reads as TGTGCCAGCAGCGCTATCGGAGGCAATATCGATGAAGCTTTCTTT. The full variable domain, in which reference TRBV7-3 and TRBJ1-1 provide the parts outside the CDR3, is GAGVSQTPSNKVTEKGKYVELRCDPISGHTALYWYRQSLGQGPEFLIYFQGTGAADDSGLPNDRFFAVRPEGSVSTLKIQRTERGDSAVYLCASSAIGGNIDEAFFGQGTRLTVV.

The J gene is TRBJ2-3, the V gene TRBV3-1 (or the pseudogene TRBV3-2), with D maybe TRBD2 (5 bases). CDR1 and CDR2 (germline): LGHDT, YNNKEL (reference sequence). The ends were cut back, 4 bases at V and 5 bases at J, with 16 bases in the middle. The length of the CDR3 is 15 residues. The CDR3 region is CASSPFPPEGDTQYF. DNA of the CDR3: TGTGCCAGCAGCCCCTTCCCCCCAGAGGGAGATACGCAGTATTTT.

In the case of this clone: Distinct nucleotide sequences in the sample also encode this CDR3. The rearrangement uses TRBV5-1 and TRBJ2-2; D possibly corresponds to TRBD1 (6 bases). Germline V gives CDR1 SGHRS, CDR2 YFSETQ. The V gene lost 4 bases and the J gene lost 6 bases, with 10 bases spanning the gap. This CDR3 is 13 amino acids long. CDR3 coding DNA: TGCGCCAGCAGCCTCGGACAGCCCGGGGAGCTGTTTTTT. Its translation: CASSLGQPGELFF.

This sequence joins TRBV9 and TRBJ2-7, with D possibly TRBD1 on 5 matching bases. Trimming shortened V by 4 bases and J by 5 bases, and 16 bases separated the two germline ends. The CDR3 loop spans 14 amino acids. Looked up from germline, CDR1 is SGDLS and CDR2 is YYNGEE. The CDR3 sequence: CASSKTVNSHEQYF. CDR3 sequence (DNA): TGTGCCAGCAGCAAGACAGTTAATTCCCACGAGCAGTACTTC.

The chain is built from TRBV9 and TRBJ2-3; D uncertain. The CDR3 runs 15 residues. V dropped 0 bases and J dropped 0 bases, with 8 bases sitting between them. Germline V gene data show CDR1 as SGDLS and CDR2 as YYNGEE. The CDR3, as DNA: TGTGCCAGCAGCGTAGAACAGTCTAGCACAGATACGCAGTATTTT. Its protein is CASSVEQSSTDTQYF.

This clone was recorded a few times. This chain links TRBV6-1 with TRBJ1-2; D perhaps matches TRBD1 (5 bases). The CDR3 spans 14 residues. The V and J ends lost 3 bases and 5 bases respectively, with 13 bases between them. Germline CDR1 and CDR2: MNHNS and SASEGT. CDR3 loop: CASSDDRRVYGYTF. The CDR3 DNA reads TGTGCCAGCAGTGACGACAGACGAGTATATGGCTACACCTTC.